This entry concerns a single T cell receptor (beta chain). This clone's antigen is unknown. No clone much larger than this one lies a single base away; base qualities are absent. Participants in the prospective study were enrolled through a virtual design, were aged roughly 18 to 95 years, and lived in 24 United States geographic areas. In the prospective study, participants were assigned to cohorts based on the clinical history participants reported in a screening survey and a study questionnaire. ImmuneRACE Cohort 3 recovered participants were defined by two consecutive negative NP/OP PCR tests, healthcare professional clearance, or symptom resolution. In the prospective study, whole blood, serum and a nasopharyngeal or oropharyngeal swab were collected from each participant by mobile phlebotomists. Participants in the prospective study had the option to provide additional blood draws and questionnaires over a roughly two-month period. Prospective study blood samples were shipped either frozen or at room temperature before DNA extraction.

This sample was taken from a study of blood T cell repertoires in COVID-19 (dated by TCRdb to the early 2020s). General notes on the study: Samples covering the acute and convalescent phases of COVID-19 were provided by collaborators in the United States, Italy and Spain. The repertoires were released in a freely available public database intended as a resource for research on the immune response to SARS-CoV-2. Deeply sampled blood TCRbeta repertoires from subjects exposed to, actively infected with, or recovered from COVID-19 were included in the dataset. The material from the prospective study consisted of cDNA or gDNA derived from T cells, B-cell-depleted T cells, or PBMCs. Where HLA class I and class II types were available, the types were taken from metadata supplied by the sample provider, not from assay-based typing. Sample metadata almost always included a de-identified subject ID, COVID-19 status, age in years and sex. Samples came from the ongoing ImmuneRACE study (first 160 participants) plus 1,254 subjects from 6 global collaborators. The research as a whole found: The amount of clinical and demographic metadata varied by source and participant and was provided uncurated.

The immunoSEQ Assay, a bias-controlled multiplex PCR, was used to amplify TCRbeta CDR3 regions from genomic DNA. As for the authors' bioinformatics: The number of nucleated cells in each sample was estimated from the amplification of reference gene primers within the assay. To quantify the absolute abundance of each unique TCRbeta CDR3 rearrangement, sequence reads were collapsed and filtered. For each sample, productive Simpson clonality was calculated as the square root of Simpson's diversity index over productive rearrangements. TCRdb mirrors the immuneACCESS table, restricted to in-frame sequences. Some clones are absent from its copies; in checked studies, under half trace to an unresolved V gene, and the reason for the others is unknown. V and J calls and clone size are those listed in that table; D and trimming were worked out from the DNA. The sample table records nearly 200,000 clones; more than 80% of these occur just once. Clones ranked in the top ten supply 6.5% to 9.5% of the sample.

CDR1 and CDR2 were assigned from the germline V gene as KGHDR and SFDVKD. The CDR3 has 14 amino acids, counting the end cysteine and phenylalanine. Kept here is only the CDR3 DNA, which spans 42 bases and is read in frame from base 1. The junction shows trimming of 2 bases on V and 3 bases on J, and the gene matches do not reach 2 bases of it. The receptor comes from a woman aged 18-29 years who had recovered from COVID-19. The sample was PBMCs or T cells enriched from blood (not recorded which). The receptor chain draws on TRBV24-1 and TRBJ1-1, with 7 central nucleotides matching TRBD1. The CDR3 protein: CATSDSDRDTEAFF. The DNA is TGTGCCACCAGTGATTCAGACAGGGACACTGAAGCTTTCTTT.